This TCR beta chain comes out of a study of blood T cell repertoires in COVID-19. The CDR3 consists of 14 residues. Germline CDR1 is SGDLS and CDR2 is YYNGEE. Between the trimmed V and J ends, which lost 0 bases and 8 bases, there was a span of 12 bases. In the original analysis: How many nucleated cells were present was estimated from reference gene primer amplification. Some clones are missing from TCRdb's copy, which holds only in-frame ones; the method was immunoSEQ multiplex PCR. V and J calls plus clone size are reproduced from that table; the DNA served to infer D and trimming. The data contain about 94,000 clones, about 74% of them singletons.

The clonotype originates from a man in his sixties or seventies with COVID-19, enrolled during active disease. The sample comprised peripheral blood. This sequence joins TRBV9 and TRBJ2-1, with unresolved D. The CDR3 loop reads CASSVGASWDEQFF. CDR3 coding DNA: TGTGCCAGCAGCGTAGGGGCAAGCTGGGATGAGCAGTTCTTC.